Listed below are T cell receptor beta chains from one sample, sequenced in a study of T cell responses to AZD1222 COVID-19 vaccine. The assay was immunoSEQ multiplex PCR, and TCRdb's table has in-frame clones only and misses some. The repertoire has 95,000 to 150,000 clones, roughly 87% of them found once; the top ten carry under 3%. The sample was peripheral blood, taken 28 days after the second AZD1222 dose. The receptors come from an adult who received the AZD1222 COVID-19 vaccine. Both conserved end residues are part of each CDR3. D genes are given only for firm matches. Rows may omit the clone size; those that give it use once, few, many or a size class.

DNA: TGTGCCAGCAGCCAAGACGCCGGGACACCGTTCTACGAGCAGTACTTC; CDR3: CASSQDAGTPFYEQYF; D: -; V: TRBV3-1/TRBV3-2; size: -; J: TRBJ2-7; length: 16
DNA: TGTGCCAGCAGCTTGGCGGGGCCCCGTGGTTTCTACGAGCAGTACTTC; CDR3: CASSLAGPRGFYEQYF; D: -; V: TRBV5-4; size: -; J: TRBJ2-7; length: 16
DNA: TGTGCCAGCAGTCGGGAAAGCAATCAGCCCCAGCATTTT; CDR3: CASSRESNQPQHF; D: -; V: TRBV7-9; size: -; J: TRBJ1-5; length: 13
DNA: TGTGCCAGCGGACCGGGGGACGCGATACAGCCCCAGCATTTT; CDR3: CASGPGDAIQPQHF; D: -; V: TRBV7-2; size: -; J: TRBJ1-5; length: 14
DNA: TGCGCCAGCAGCTTGCGGGCCAAAGGACAGTCGAACACTGAAGCTTTCTTT; CDR3: CASSLRAKGQSNTEAFF; D: -; V: TRBV5-1; size: -; J: TRBJ1-1; length: 17
DNA: TGTGCCAGCAGTTTAAACTCTCTTGAAGCTTTCTTT; CDR3: CASSLNSLEAFF; D: -; V: TRBV12-3/TRBV12-4; size: -; J: TRBJ1-1; length: 12
DNA: TGTGCCAGCAGCCGCCTCCGGGACAGCGAAGCTTTCTTT; CDR3: CASSRLRDSEAFF; D: TRBD1; V: TRBV6-5; size: -; J: TRBJ1-1; length: 13
DNA: TGTGCCAGCAGCCGGATGTGGGGGTTGACCTACGAGCAGTACTTC; CDR3: CASSRMWGLTYEQYF; D: -; V: TRBV14; size: -; J: TRBJ2-7; length: 15
DNA: TGTGCCAGCACCAAAAAGGAAAAACTGTTTTTT; CDR3: CASTKKEKLFF; D: -; V: TRBV7-9; size: -; J: TRBJ1-4; length: 11
DNA: TGTGCCAGCAGCTGTTTCCCGCAGGGTAGCAATCAGCCCCAGCATTTT; CDR3: CASSCFPQGSNQPQHF; D: -; V: TRBV7-4; size: -; J: TRBJ1-5; length: 16
DNA: TGTGCCAGTAGTTCGCAGGGTTACACTGAAGCTTTCTTT; CDR3: CASSSQGYTEAFF; D: -; V: TRBV19; size: -; J: TRBJ1-1; length: 13
DNA: TGTGCCATCAGTGCGGCCTCTGGGGGCGGTGAAGCTTTCTTT; CDR3: CAISAASGGGEAFF; D: -; V: TRBV10-3; size: -; J: TRBJ1-1; length: 14
DNA: TGTGCCAGCAGTTACGGGGGGGGACAGAGCTATGGCTACACCTTC; CDR3: CASSYGGGQSYGYTF; D: TRBD1; V: TRBV6-5; size: -; J: TRBJ1-2; length: 15
DNA: TGTGCCAGCAGTAACGCCGGGACAGAGACTGAGCCCCAGCATTTT; CDR3: CASSNAGTETEPQHF; D: TRBD1; V: TRBV28; size: -; J: TRBJ1-5; length: 15
DNA: TGTGCCAGCAGTTTATCGAACAGGGGTAATGAAAAACTGTTTTTT; CDR3: CASSLSNRGNEKLFF; D: TRBD1; V: TRBV27; size: once; J: TRBJ1-4; length: 15
DNA: TGTGCCAGCAGCTTACAGGGGGCGCGTGGAGATACGCAGTATTTT; CDR3: CASSLQGARGDTQYF; D: TRBD1; V: TRBV5-5; size: -; J: TRBJ2-3; length: 15
DNA: TGTGCCAGCAGCCAAGATCTCTATGGTTCGGTTTACACCTTC; CDR3: CASSQDLYGSVYTF; D: -; V: TRBV14; size: once; J: TRBJ1-2; length: 14
DNA: TGTGCCAGCAGTTTACAGGGGCTGCGCTACACCTTC; CDR3: CASSLQGLRYTF; D: -; V: TRBV28; size: -; J: TRBJ1-2; length: 12
DNA: TGTGCCAGCAGCGAGACCTACAATGAGCAGTTCTTC; CDR3: CASSETYNEQFF; D: -; V: TRBV5-4; size: -; J: TRBJ2-1; length: 12
DNA: TGTGCCAGTGGACCTAGGACAGAGAATTCACCCCTCCACTTT; CDR3: CASGPRTENSPLHF; D: -; V: TRBV19; size: -; J: TRBJ1-6; length: 14
DNA: TGTGCCACCCGTAGGGGGCGCGGGTGGACTTTCTTT; CDR3: CATRRGRGWTFF; D: TRBD1; V: TRBV27; size: few; J: TRBJ1-1; length: 12
DNA: TGTGCCAGCAGCTCCCGTCTGGCCCCCTCAGCTTTCTTT; CDR3: CASSSRLAPSAFF; D: -; V: TRBV5-6; size: -; J: TRBJ1-1; length: 13
DNA: TGCGCCAGCAGCTTGTGGGGGGCTGAGAGCAATGAGCAGTTCTTC; CDR3: CASSLWGAESNEQFF; D: -; V: TRBV5-1; size: -; J: TRBJ2-1; length: 15
DNA: TGCGCCAGCAGCCAGCGACAGGGAGGCTACAATGAGCAGTTCTTC; CDR3: CASSQRQGGYNEQFF; D: -; V: TRBV5-1; size: once; J: TRBJ2-1; length: 15